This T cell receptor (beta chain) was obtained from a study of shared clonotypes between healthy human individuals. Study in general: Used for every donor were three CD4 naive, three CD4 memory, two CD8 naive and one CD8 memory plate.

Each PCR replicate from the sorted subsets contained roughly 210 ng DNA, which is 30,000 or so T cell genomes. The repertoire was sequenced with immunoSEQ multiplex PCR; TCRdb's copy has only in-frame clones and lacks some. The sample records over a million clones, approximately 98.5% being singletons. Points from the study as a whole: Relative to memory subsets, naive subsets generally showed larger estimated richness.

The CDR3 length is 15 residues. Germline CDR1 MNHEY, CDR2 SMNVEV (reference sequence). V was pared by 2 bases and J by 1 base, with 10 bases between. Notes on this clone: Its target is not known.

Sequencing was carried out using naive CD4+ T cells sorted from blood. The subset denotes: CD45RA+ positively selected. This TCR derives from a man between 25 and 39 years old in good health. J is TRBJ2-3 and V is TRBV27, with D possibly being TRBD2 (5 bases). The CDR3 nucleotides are TGTGCCAGCAGTTTACGGGGTAGTGGCACAGATACGCAGTATTTT. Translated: CASSLRGSGTDTQYF.